This note documents a single T cell receptor beta chain sequence. CDR1 MNHEY and CDR2 SMNVEV come from the germline V gene (reference sequence). V lost 0 bases to trimming and J lost 3 bases; unmatched junction nucleotides: 6. CDR3 length equals 16 residues. This entry is derived from a study of T cell responses to AZD1222 COVID-19 vaccine. Libraries were prepared by immunoSEQ multiplex PCR; TCRdb keeps only in-frame clonotypes and omits some of them. Of 180,000 or so clones listed, 90% to 95% are singletons. The sequence came from an adult who received the MenACWY meningococcal vaccine as a control. V usage is TRBV27 and J usage is TRBJ2-7, with 9 bases fitting TRBD2. Material: peripheral blood, obtained 28 days after the second dose of the MenACWY control vaccine. CDR3 in amino acids: CASSLSPSGALYEQYF. In nucleotides, the CDR3 is TGTGCCAGCAGTTTATCGCCTAGCGGGGCGCTCTACGAGCAGTACTTC.